One sample yielded the 26 T cell receptor beta chains listed below, sequenced in a study of blood T cells in healthy people across ages. A second PCR of 7 to 11 cycles used a sample-barcoded 5' primer and a J-beta primer mix. TCRdb redid the calling of the 5' RACE reads with MiXCR, one entry per CDR3 protein. The data hold around 870,000 distinct CDR3 sequences, with 29% observed a single time. The specimen sequenced was blood. These receptors came from a woman older than 75 in good health.

This clonotype was found many times. This chain joins TRBV21-1 and TRBJ2-7; the table calls TRBD1, which could not be checked here. TRBV21-1 is described as a pseudogene. This CDR3 spans 14 amino acids. The chain's CDR3 is CATSLDRVMYEQYF. The DNA for the CDR3 is TGTGCCACCAGTCTCGACAGGGTTATGTACGAGCAGTACTTC.

In its sample, this clonotype was seen many times. The chain couples TRBV12-3 or TRBV12-4 to TRBJ1-2; D not certain. The CDR3 is 13 amino acids. Trimming removed 7 bases at V and 5 bases at J, with 14 bases between. CDR3 sequence reads: CASTPDGPYGYTF. CDR3 nucleotide sequence: TGTGCCAGCACCCCGGACGGACCGTATGGCTACACCTTC.

Only a few counts were recorded for this clonotype. The V and J genes are TRBV12-3 or TRBV12-4 and TRBJ1-5; D ambiguous. There are 13 residues in the CDR3. The V end lost 2 bases, the J end lost 3 bases, and 5 bases lay between the germline ends. The CDR3 bases are TGTGCCAGCAGTTTACAGGACAATCAGCCCCAGCATTTT. This gives the protein CASSLQDNQPQHF.

This clonotype has ten or more counts. V gene TRBV7-2 combines with J gene TRBJ2-3, with D possibly being TRBD1 (7 bases). This CDR3 comprises 13 residues. V was trimmed by 4 bases and J by 7 bases, leaving 12 bases between them. CDR1 and CDR2 from the germline V gene are SGHTA and FQGNSA. The CDR3 region has the DNA TGTGCCAGCAGCTCAGGGGGGAGCAATACGCAGTATTTT. Residues: CASSSGGSNTQYF. The variable domain in full, completed from reference TRBV7-2 and TRBJ2-3, reads GAGVSQSPSNKVTEKGKDVELRCDPISGHTALYWYRQSLGQGLEFLIYFQGNSAPDKSGLPSDRFSAERTGGSVSTLTIQRTQQEDSAVYLCASSSGGSNTQYFGPGTRLTVL.

The chain combines TRBV12-3 or TRBV12-4 with TRBJ2-2; 7 positions match TRBD1. The CDR3 covers 17 residues. J was trimmed by 4 bases and V by 6 bases; bases with no gene match: 14. The CDR3 bases are TGTGCCAGCAGCCCCAAAGGGGGCACGTTATTCACCGGGGAGCTGTTTTTT. This codes for CASSPKGGTLFTGELFF.

Remarks on this clonotype: A read error may explain this, as a much larger clone is one base away. It is likely a read error, because the conserved phenylalanine at the end of the CDR3 is missing. This chain joins TRBV12-3 or TRBV12-4 and TRBJ2-3; weak D call: TRBD1 (6 bases). This CDR3 spans 15 amino acids. Trimming cost V 11 bases and J 0 bases, with 18 bases left between them. The CDR3 bases are TGTGCCTCCCAGCCCGACAGGACCAGCACAGATACGCAGTATTCT. It encodes CASQPDRTSTDTQYS.

This clonotype occurred a few times. A much larger clone differs by one base, so this may be a read error. The chain employs TRBV5-1 and TRBJ2-7; D is possibly TRBD2 (7 bases). The CDR3 length is 18 residues. Germline-derived CDR1 and CDR2 are SGHRS and YFSETQ. Here the CDR3 DNA reads TGCGCCGGCAGCTTGGCTTCCCCACAGGGCTCGGGGGGATACGAGCAGTACTTC. Translation: CAGSLASPQGSGGYEQYF.

The chain couples TRBV28 to TRBJ1-5; D ambiguous. The germline V gene encodes CDR1 MDHEN and CDR2 SYDVKM. This CDR3 spans 16 amino acids. Trimming cost V 3 bases and J 3 bases, with 15 bases left between them. CDR3 residues: CASSFTSWVSNQPQHF. The CDR3 nucleotides read TGTGCCAGCAGTTTTACGTCGTGGGTCTCCAATCAGCCCCAGCATTTT.

There are many counts of this clonotype. J is TRBJ1-2 and V is TRBV7-2, with TRBD1 as a possible D gene (6 bases). This CDR3 has 14 amino acids. The V gene's germline CDR1 is SGHTA and CDR2 FQGNSA. V was trimmed by 2 bases and J by 6 bases, leaving 13 bases between them. The CDR3 here is CASSLSAQGNGYTF. CDR3 nucleotides: TGTGCCAGCAGCTTATCCGCACAGGGAAATGGCTACACCTTC.

This clonotype was observed a few times. The chain couples TRBV18 to TRBJ1-4; TRBD1 matches 10 bases. V was pared by 3 bases and J by 7 bases, with 11 bases of the junction left unmatched. Looked up from germline, CDR1 is KGHSH and CDR2 is LQKENI. The CDR3 loop spans 17 amino acids. CDR3 sequence reads: CASSPITGTGAREKLFF. As DNA, the CDR3 is TGTGCCAGCTCACCTATAACCGGGACAGGGGCACGTGAAAAACTGTTTTTT.

This clonotype was observed at least ten times. The chain couples TRBV12-3 or TRBV12-4 to TRBJ2-7; 9 nucleotides match TRBD1. V shed 1 base and J 10 bases; nucleotides not matched to a gene: 14. CDR3 size: 16 residues. The CDR3 sequence: CASSLGGTGPQPTQYF. CDR3 nucleotides: TGTGCCAGCAGTTTAGGGGGGACAGGGCCCCAACCCACCCAGTACTTC.

The chain couples TRBV7-9 to TRBJ2-2; 10 bases line up with TRBD1. The germline V gene has CDR1 SEHNR and CDR2 FQNEAQ (reference sequence). This CDR3 has 16 amino acids. The V gene end was trimmed by 4 bases and the J gene end by 2 bases; junction bases not matched to a gene: 4. CDR3: CASSSSTGGNTGELFF. CDR3 DNA: TGTGCCAGCAGCTCGTCGACAGGGGGCAACACCGGGGAGCTGTTTTTT.

This clonotype showed up many times. This rearrangement joins TRBV29-1 to TRBJ2-7; 8 bases align to TRBD2. CDR1 and CDR2 (germline): SQVTM, ANQGSEA. The CDR3 spans 13 residues. The V gene end was trimmed by 0 bases and the J gene end by 9 bases; junction bases not matched to a gene: 7. The CDR3 spells CSVEDRGTSGQYF. CDR3 nucleotides: TGCAGCGTTGAAGATCGCGGAACTAGCGGGCAGTACTTC.

This clonotype was observed at least ten times. The V call is TRBV6-5, the J call TRBJ2-6; D is uncertain. CDR1 is MNHEY and CDR2 is SVGAGI in the germline V gene. The V end was cut by 7 bases, the J end by 0 bases, with 7 bases between. The CDR3 contains 14 residues. The CDR3 DNA is TGTGCCAGCACAGACCTCTCTGGGGCCAACGTCCTGACTTTC. Amino acid sequence: CASTDLSGANVLTF.

Turning to this clonotype: A much more abundant neighbour one base away suggests this may be a read error. CDR3 sequence: CASSNGGPQCF. The CDR3 region has the DNA TGTGCTAGCAGTAACGGTGGCCCCCAGTGCTTC. The rearrangement uses TRBV7-7 and TRBJ2-7, with unresolved D. Germline CDR1 reads SSHAT; CDR2 reads FNYEAQ (reference sequence). The CDR3 is 11 amino acids.

About this clonotype itself: At one end, the junction sequence differs from germline, possibly due to a read error. The chain recombines TRBV2 with TRBJ1-1, with D hard to call. The germline CDR1 and CDR2 sequences are SNHLY and FYNNEI. The CDR3 length is 15 residues. The CDR3 sequence is CASKREELGNTETFF. The CDR3 DNA is TGTGCCAGCAAGCGAGAGGAACTGGGGAACACTGAAACTTTCTTT.

This clonotype was found many times. The V call is TRBV4-3, the J call TRBJ2-3; 7 bases agree with TRBD1. CDR1 is LGHNA, CDR2 YSLEER, per germline. The CDR3 loop spans 15 amino acids. V gave up 1 base and J gave up 6 bases; unmatched junction bases: 7. CDR3 nucleotides: TGCGCCAGCAGCCAAGGTCCCCCGGGACAGGATACGCAGTATTTT. Protein product: CASSQGPPGQDTQYF.

Notes on this clonotype: Germline and junction disagree at one end, which may indicate a read error. J is TRBJ2-1 and V is TRBV7-9, with D hard to call. Germline lookup yields CDR1 SEHNR and CDR2 FQNEAQ (reference sequence). The CDR3 is 16 amino acids. In DNA, the CDR3 is TGTTCCAGCAGCCCAAAAGAAGGTAGCTCCTACAATGAGCAGTTCTTC. This translates into CSSSPKEGSSYNEQFF. The full variable domain, completed using reference TRBV7-9 and TRBJ2-1, is DTGVSQNPRHKITKRGQNVTFRCDPISEHNRLYWYRQTLGQGPEFLTYFQNEAQLEKSRLLSDRFSAERPKGSFSTLEIQRTEQGDSAMYLCSSSPKEGSSYNEQFFGPGTRLTVL.

This clonotype occurred many times. The genes are TRBV9 and TRBJ1-6, with D uncertain. Trimming left V 0 bases short and J 7 bases short, with 5 bases between. The CDR3 consists of 13 residues. CDR1 is SGDLS, CDR2 YYNGEE, per germline. CDR3: CASSVVENSPLHF. Here the CDR3 DNA reads TGTGCCAGCAGCGTAGTTGAGAATTCACCCCTCCACTTT.

Many counts were recorded for this clonotype. The rearrangement joins TRBV7-9 to TRBJ1-1, with D unclear. The CDR3 spans 13 residues. The germline V and J ends were trimmed by 5 bases and 6 bases, with 13 bases remaining between them. Looked up from germline, CDR1 is SEHNR and CDR2 is FQNEAQ (reference sequence). The CDR3: CASSPNPGAEAFF. The CDR3 DNA is TGTGCCAGCAGCCCCAATCCGGGAGCTGAAGCTTTCTTT.

The chain links TRBV6-2 or TRBV6-3 to TRBJ2-3; weak D call: TRBD2 (6 bases). The V gene lost 7 bases and the J gene lost 4 bases, with 9 bases spanning the gap. This CDR3 is 12 amino acids long. Germline V gives CDR1 MNHEY, CDR2 SVGEGT. In nucleotides, the CDR3 is TGTGCCAGCAACCGACTAGCAGATACGCAGTATTTT. It is translated as CASNRLADTQYF.

This clonotype was detected ten times or more. V is TRBV6-6 and J is TRBJ1-2; TRBD1 might be the D (5 bases). V was cut by 6 bases and J by 0 bases, with 14 bases left in between. Germline CDR1 is MNHNY and CDR2 is SVGAGI (reference sequence). There are 15 residues in the CDR3. The CDR3 loop is CASRRAGNPNYGYTF. DNA of the CDR3: TGTGCCAGCAGGCGAGCAGGGAACCCTAACTATGGCTACACCTTC.

This clonotype has at least ten counts. The chain links TRBV6-2 or TRBV6-3 to TRBJ2-4, with D possibly matching TRBD1 (5 bases). V dropped 2 bases and J dropped 7 bases, with 15 bases sitting between them. CDR1 is MNHEY, CDR2 SVGEGT, per germline. This CDR3 has 15 amino acids. CDR3 sequence: CASSYVLPGWNIQYF. The CDR3 DNA reads as TGTGCCAGCAGTTACGTCTTGCCAGGGTGGAACATTCAGTACTTC.

This clonotype was seen only a few times. The genes are TRBV9 and TRBJ2-1; TRBD2 matches 12 bases. J lost 15 bases, V lost 2 bases, and 9 bases had no gene match. Germline V lookup: CDR1 SGDLS, CDR2 YYNGEE. CDR3 size: 14 residues. CDR3: CASSVTSGGYQWFF. The DNA for the CDR3 is TGTGCCAGCAGCGTCACTAGCGGGGGGTACCAGTGGTTCTTC.

V gene TRBV10-3 combines with J gene TRBJ1-1; D is possibly TRBD1 (6 bases). There are 12 residues in the CDR3. Trimming stripped 0 bases from V and 7 bases from J, with 6 bases between. Germline values: CDR1 ENHRY, CDR2 SYGVKD. The CDR3 sequence: CAISESDSEAFF. The CDR3, as DNA: TGTGCCATCAGTGAGTCGGACAGTGAAGCTTTCTTT.

The rearrangement uses TRBV6-2 or TRBV6-3 and TRBJ1-1; unclear D gene. Per germline, CDR1 MNHEY and CDR2 SVGEGT. The CDR3 is made up of 13 amino acids. V was clipped by 3 bases and J by 2 bases, with 7 bases between them. CDR3 loop: CASSYIGNTEAFF. The CDR3 coding sequence is TGTGCCAGCAGTTATATCGGAAACACTGAAGCTTTCTTT.